The clone carrying this TCR beta chain has at least ten counts. Its target is not known. CDR1 and CDR2 from the germline V gene are SGHTA and FQGNSA. V was shortened by 0 bases and J by 5 bases, with 22 bases between the two germline ends. This CDR3 spans 18 amino acids. The sample originates from a study of T cells in Graves' hyperthyroidism and ophthalmopathy. There were TCR beta CDR3 regions amplified from RNA transcripts. The HTBI primer set drove a first-round RT-PCR of the TCR CDR3. MiXCR was run by TCRdb on the multiplex PCR reads, yielding one entry per CDR3 protein. The repertoire holds some 760,000 distinct CDR3 sequences, with approximately 14% as singletons. Whole-study results and caveats: The blood repertoire included most of the expanded thyroid clonotypes above 0.001.

The chain combines TRBV7-2 with TRBJ2-5; tentative D call: TRBD2 (5 bases). The sequencing input was blood. This sequence originates from a woman aged 18-30 years with Graves' hyperthyroidism. The CDR3 DNA reads TGTGCCAGCAGCTTAGCGGACGGAGGACTCTTTCGGAGGGAGACCCAGTACTTC. It translates to CASSLADGGLFRRETQYF.